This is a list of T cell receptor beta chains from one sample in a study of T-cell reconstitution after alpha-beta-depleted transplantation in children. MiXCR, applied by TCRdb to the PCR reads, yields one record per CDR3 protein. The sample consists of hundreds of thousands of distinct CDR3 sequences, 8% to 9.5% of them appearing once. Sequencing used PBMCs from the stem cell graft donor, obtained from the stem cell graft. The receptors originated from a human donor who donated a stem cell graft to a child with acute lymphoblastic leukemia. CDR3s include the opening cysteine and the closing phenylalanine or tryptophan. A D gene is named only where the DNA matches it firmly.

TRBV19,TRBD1,CASSTRTGVGNTGELFF
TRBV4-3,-,CASSQGHGQSTDTQYF
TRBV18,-,CASSPFFEADTQYF
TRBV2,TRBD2,CASRIAGGDTQYF
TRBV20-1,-,CSALRDPLRIYGYTF
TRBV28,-,CASSLWGSEQFF
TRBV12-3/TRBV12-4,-,CASSSAGASGQETQYF
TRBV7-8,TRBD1,CASSPGQDSNQPQHF
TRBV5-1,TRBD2,CASSLALAGTDTQYF
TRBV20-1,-,CSATTSNEQFF
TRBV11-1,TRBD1,CASSLTQGARSGANVLTF
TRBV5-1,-,CASSFSGGSNEQFF
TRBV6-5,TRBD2,CASSFGGGASDTQYF
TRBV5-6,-,CASSLANSPLHF
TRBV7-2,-,CASSTIPWGRLGYEQYF
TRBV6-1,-,CASRPWGANYGYTF
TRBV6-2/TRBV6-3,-,CASSWGDVGTEAFF
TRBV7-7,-,CASSANANTGELFF
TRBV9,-,CASSVSRSGNTIYF
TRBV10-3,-,CAISESTLGISYEQYF
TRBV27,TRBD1,CASSPSTGAWEKLFF
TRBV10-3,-,CATNGPPGGQSGTEAFF
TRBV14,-,CASSPFDSTPLHF
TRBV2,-,CASCRGYNSPLHF
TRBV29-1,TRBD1,CSTSGTGKIHGYTF
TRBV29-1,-,CSAITATWGSYNEQFF
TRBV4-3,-,CASSQATGYGGELFF
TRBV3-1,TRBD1,CASSQEDRGYQETQYF
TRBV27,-,CASSLSYWDLGSGANVLTF
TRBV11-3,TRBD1,CASSGRDSQETQYF